This T cell receptor beta chain emerged from a study of blood T cell repertoires in COVID-19. The wider study: The United States, Italy and Spain provided the acute and convalescent COVID-19 samples. T cells, B-cell-depleted T cells, or PBMCs supplied cDNA or gDNA.

Authors' analysis steps: How many nucleated cells were present was estimated from reference gene primer amplification. Method: immunoSEQ multiplex PCR; TCRdb's copy keeps in-frame clones and lacks some. V and J calls and clone size are as listed in that table; D and trimming were resolved from the DNA. In the table there are fewer than 85,000 clones, approximately 79% of which are singletons. This clone is medium-sized in the sample. This CDR3 contains 12 residues. The germline gives CDR1 MNHEY, CDR2 SMNVEV (reference sequence). V was cut by 2 bases and J by 14 bases, with 10 bases left in between. What was sequenced was peripheral blood. The chain uses TRBV27 and TRBJ1-6; D gene ambiguous. This sequence was found in a human donor with acute or convalescent COVID-19. The donor label of this sample is uncertain. As DNA, the CDR3 is TGTGCCAGCAGTTTAGAAGCCGAGTCCCTCCACTTT. Its translation is CASSLEAESLHF.